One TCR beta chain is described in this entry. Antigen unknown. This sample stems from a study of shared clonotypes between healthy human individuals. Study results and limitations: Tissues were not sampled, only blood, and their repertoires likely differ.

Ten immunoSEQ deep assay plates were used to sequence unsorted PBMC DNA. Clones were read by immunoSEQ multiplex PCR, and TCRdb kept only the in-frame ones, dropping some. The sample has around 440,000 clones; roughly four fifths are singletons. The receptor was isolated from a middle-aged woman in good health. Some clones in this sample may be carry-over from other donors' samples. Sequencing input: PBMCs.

DNA for the CDR3: TGTGCCATCGCCCGCGCTCGGGGGGAGACCCAGTACTTC. Translating gives CAIARARGETQYF. The gene calls are TRBV10-3 and TRBJ2-5, with a weak D call TRBD2 (6 bases). The CDR3 has 13 residues. The V gene's germline CDR1 is ENHRY and CDR2 SYGVKD. Trimming took 8 bases from V and 5 from J, leaving 15 bases between them.